This T cell receptor (beta chain) stems from a study of TIL therapy for anti-PD-1-resistant metastatic lung cancer. Study overall: Patients had a median age of around 56 years (range roughly 38-75). Median tumor mutation burden was under 1.9 mutations per megabase. Half of patients were current or former smokers.

Described time point: pre-treatment sample, taken before nivolumab and TIL therapy. Trimming removed 5 bases at V and 5 bases at J, with 15 bases between. Germline CDR1 reads SEHNR; CDR2 reads FQNEAQ (reference sequence). The CDR3 runs to 15 residues. The immunoSEQ assay was v3. Libraries were sequenced to 2 million to 2.5 million read pairs (survey) or roughly 5-6.5 million (deep). The protocol was immunoSEQ multiplex PCR, while the TCRdb copy is restricted to in-frame clones and leaves out a portion. The top ten hold roughly 1.9% of the sample, which has fewer than 25,000 clones, about 71% seen once.

This sequence was found in a person aged 25-85 years with non-small cell lung cancer. The rearrangement joins TRBV7-9 to TRBJ2-2, with a tentative D call TRBD2 (6 bases). The sample here was blood, taken at baseline. The CDR3 region has the DNA TGTGCCAGCAGCCCCCGGGAGTGGGAAACCGGGGAGCTGTTTTTT. Residues: CASSPREWETGELFF.